A selection of T cell receptor beta chains follows, all from one sample in a study of blood T cell repertoires in COVID-19. Clones were read by immunoSEQ multiplex PCR, and TCRdb kept only the in-frame ones, dropping some. The sample shows 250,000 to 350,000 clones, approximately 89% of them seen only once. The sample comprised peripheral blood. The receptor source for this set is a woman aged 30 to 39 who had recovered from COVID-19. Each CDR3 is given with its conserved first and last residue. D genes are given only for firm matches. Rows may omit the clone size; those that give it use once, few, many or a size class.

. TRBJ2-1 . TRBV7-2 TGTGCCAGCACCTTAGACCCAGATGACTCCTACAATGAGCAGTTCTTC CASTLDPDDSYNEQFF
. TRBJ2-7 . TRBV7-8 TGTGCCAGCAGCTTAGACCTAGAGGTCGACGAGCAGTACTTC CASSLDLEVDEQYF
TRBD1 TRBJ1-5 . TRBV2 TGTGCCAGCAGTGGCTTTACGGCTGTGGGGACAGGGGGCGCCGGGAGCAATCAGCCCCAGCATTTT CASSGFTAVGTGGAGSNQPQHF
. TRBJ1-5 . TRBV28 TGTGCCAGCAGTAAGACGGGACAAAGCAATCAGCCCCAGCATTTT CASSKTGQSNQPQHF
. TRBJ1-2 . TRBV5-6 TGTGCCAGCAGCTTTCCGGGGAATGGAGAAGGCTACACCTTC CASSFPGNGEGYTF
TRBD1 TRBJ1-4 many TRBV7-9 TGTGCCAGCAGCCCCCGGGACAGGGTTTCCGATGAAAAACTGTTTTTT CASSPRDRVSDEKLFF
. TRBJ2-7 few TRBV3-1/TRBV3-2 TGTGCCAGCAGCCAAGACCGCTTCGGGGTTGTAACCTACGAGCAGTACTTC CASSQDRFGVVTYEQYF
TRBD1 TRBJ2-5 . TRBV2 TGTGCCAGCAGTCGGGACAGGAACCAAGAGACCCAGTACTTC CASSRDRNQETQYF
. TRBJ2-5 . TRBV11-2 TGTGCCAGCAGCCGACGAGCAGGGCCAAGTAGAGAGACCCAGTACTTC CASSRRAGPSRETQYF
. TRBJ1-4 . TRBV4-3 TGCGCCAGCAGCCAGGGCTTGGGTGCCTATGAAAAACTGTTTTTT CASSQGLGAYEKLFF
. TRBJ1-5 . TRBV4-3 TGCGCCAGCAGCCAAGTGGAGGGCGATCAGCCCCAGCATTTT CASSQVEGDQPQHF
. TRBJ2-6 . TRBV7-9 TGTGCCAGCAGCTTAGGGGTTACAGACTCTGGGGCCAACGTCCTGACTTTC CASSLGVTDSGANVLTF
. TRBJ2-3 . TRBV6-5 TGTGCCAGCAACAGAGGGCAGGAAACAGATACGCAGTATTTT CASNRGQETDTQYF
TRBD2 TRBJ2-3 . TRBV19 TGTGCCAGTAGTATAGGCCGACTACGCGGGGGGGCCAAAGATACGCAGTATTTT CASSIGRLRGGAKDTQYF
TRBD2 TRBJ2-5 . TRBV30 TGTGCCTGGAGTGTGGGGGGGATCCGAGAGACCCAGTACTTC CAWSVGGIRETQYF
TRBD2 TRBJ2-1 . TRBV7-2 TGTGCCAGCAGCTCGCTAGCGGGGGGCAATGAGCAGTTCTTC CASSSLAGGNEQFF
TRBD1 TRBJ2-2 . TRBV7-9 TGTGCCAGCAGTTCGGCCCCCCCGGGACAGTTCTCCCCCGGGGAGCTGTTTTTT CASSSAPPGQFSPGELFF
. TRBJ1-2 . TRBV7-9 TGTGCCAGCAGCCCCGGGGGGGTCGTTGACTATGGCTACACCTTC CASSPGGVVDYGYTF
. TRBJ1-4 . TRBV7-8 TGTGCCAGCAGCCCCGAGAACCCAAGCCTAAATGAAAAACTGTTTTTT CASSPENPSLNEKLFF
. TRBJ2-4 . TRBV2 TGTGCCAGCAGTGAAACGGGAGCCAAAAACATTCAGTACTTC CASSETGAKNIQYF
TRBD2 TRBJ2-3 . TRBV29-1 TGCAGCGCCACAGGGCCTAGCGGGGGGACAGATACGCAGTATTTT CSATGPSGGTDTQYF
TRBD1 TRBJ2-2 . TRBV3-1/TRBV3-2 TGTGCCAGCAGCCTCGGGACAGGGAGGGCCACCGGGGAGCTGTTTTTT CASSLGTGRATGELFF
. TRBJ1-2 . TRBV7-2 TGTGCCAGCAGCTTAGTAGACAATTTTGGCTACACCTTC CASSLVDNFGYTF
. TRBJ1-2 . TRBV6-2/TRBV6-3 TGTGCCAGCAGTTACTCCGGGTTCTCTAACTATGGCTACACCTTC CASSYSGFSNYGYTF
. TRBJ1-2 . TRBV7-8 TGTGCCAGCAGCTTAGTACTTTTGGGCGGCGTAGACTACTACACCTTC CASSLVLLGGVDYYTF